This TCR beta chain was sequenced for a study of cytomegalovirus exposure and HLA in healthy donors. On this clone itself: Its antigen is not known.

Study-level points and caveats: Investigators reported more than 150 TCR beta chains as tied to cytomegalovirus. Relative to equally common others, HLA-associated TCR beta chains showed greater clonal expansion in a later analysis. Researchers had no immune exposure information except CMV serostatus available. Later on, analysis showed that most CMV-associated TCR beta chains appeared to be HLA-restricted.

The PCR contained 60 Vbeta and 13 Jbeta primers. Libraries were prepared by immunoSEQ multiplex PCR; TCRdb keeps only in-frame clonotypes and omits some of them. Its clone listing holds over 50,000 clones. CDR3 length equals 13 residues. Germline V lookup: CDR1 SQVTM, CDR2 ANQGSEA. V lost 5 bases to trimming and J lost 2 bases, with 7 bases between them. The specimen was PBMCs. This rearrangement joins TRBV29-1 to TRBJ1-6, with D unresolved. This TCR came from a man aged 50 to 59 in good health and CMV-seropositive. DNA for the CDR3: TGCAGCGTTTCAAGCCCCTATAATTCACCCCTCCACTTT. Translation gives CSVSSPYNSPLHF.